The 14 T cell receptor beta chains reported below all come from one sample, sequenced in a study of T cell responses to AZD1222 COVID-19 vaccine. Libraries were prepared by immunoSEQ multiplex PCR; TCRdb keeps only in-frame clonotypes and omits some of them. The table has 55,000 to 75,000 clones, more than 70% seen once; the top ten hold 12%. The material was peripheral blood, obtained on day 0 of AZD1222 vaccination. The source of these receptors is an adult in good health.

This clone was recorded only once. V and J are TRBV4-3 and TRBJ1-4, with no clear D. This CDR3 has 16 amino acids. CDR1 is LGHNA and CDR2 is YSLEER in the germline V gene. V was pared by 0 bases and J by 0 bases, with 8 bases between. This CDR3 is CASSQDRIATNEKLFF. For the CDR3, the DNA is TGCGCCAGCAGCCAAGATCGGATCGCAACTAATGAAAAACTGTTTTTT.

V gene TRBV7-9 combines with J gene TRBJ1-1; TRBD1 might be the D (5 bases). Germline V gene data show CDR1 as SEHNR and CDR2 as FQNEAQ (reference sequence). The CDR3 extends over 16 amino acids. V shed 4 bases and J shed 5 bases, with 20 bases lying between them. CDR3 residues: CASSSPVGGVVTEAFF. The CDR3, as DNA: TGTGCCAGCAGCTCACCCGTCGGGGGGGTAGTTACTGAAGCTTTCTTT.

This chain joins TRBV5-4 and TRBJ2-3; 8 nucleotides align to TRBD1. The CDR3 sequence is 15 residues long. Germline loops: CDR1 SGHNT, CDR2 YYREEE (reference sequence). Trimming took 4 bases from V and 2 from J; bases not matched to a gene: 6. The CDR3 loop reads CASSGPGQATDTQYF. CDR3 DNA sequence: TGTGCCAGCAGCGGACCGGGACAGGCCACAGATACGCAGTATTTT.

The chain joins TRBV7-2 to TRBJ1-1; possibly TRBD1 for D (6 bases). Germline V gives CDR1 SGHTA, CDR2 FQGNSA. The CDR3 loop spans 18 amino acids. V lost 6 bases and J lost 6, with 29 bases in between. As DNA, the CDR3 is TGTGCCAGCAGTTTAATAACTGAACCTGGGGGGCATAGGGCTGAAGCTTTCTTT. Its protein is CASSLITEPGGHRAEAFF.

This sequence joins TRBV5-4 and TRBJ1-6; D not resolved. The germline V gene has CDR1 SGHNT and CDR2 YYREEE (reference sequence). This CDR3 is 15 amino acids long. V lost 0 bases and J 8 bases, leaving 12 bases between the germline ends. Here the CDR3 reads CASSLEGGRDSPLHF. The DNA of the CDR3 is TGTGCCAGCAGCTTGGAGGGAGGACGGGATTCACCCCTCCACTTT.

This chain connects TRBV7-9 to TRBJ1-3; D not resolved. The V end lost 8 bases, the J end lost 0 bases, and 14 bases lay between the germline ends. From germline, CDR1 is SEHNR and CDR2 FQNEAQ (reference sequence). The CDR3 loop spans 15 amino acids. The CDR3, as DNA: TGTGCCAGCGATGGGAACACTCTCTCTGGAAACACCATATATTTT. This codes for CASDGNTLSGNTIYF.

This clone occurred a few times. The rearrangement links TRBV7-8 to TRBJ2-3; TRBD2 matches 11 bases. The CDR3 totals 16 residues. J gave up 6 bases and V 5 bases, and 10 bases lay outside the gene matches. Germline values: CDR1 SGHVS, CDR2 FQNEAQ. As DNA, the CDR3 is TGTGCCAGCAGCCCCGGGGTAGCGGGGGGGAGGGATACGCAGTATTTT. As protein: CASSPGVAGGRDTQYF.

V gene TRBV10-3 combines with J gene TRBJ2-7, with 10 bases fitting TRBD1. Trimming at V came to 3 bases and at J to 2 bases, leaving 7 bases not matched to a gene. Germline V CDR1 and CDR2: ENHRY, SYGVKD. The CDR3 runs to 16 residues. Here the CDR3 reads CAISERRGTGAYEQYF. Written as DNA, the CDR3 is TGTGCCATCAGTGAAAGAAGGGGGACAGGGGCCTACGAGCAGTACTTC.

The rearrangement joins TRBV7-6 to TRBJ2-5; D not resolved. V dropped 3 bases and J dropped 1 base, with 9 bases sitting between them. From germline, CDR1 is SGHVS and CDR2 FNYEAQ. The CDR3 runs to 14 residues. The CDR3 is CASSFMTGQETQYF. CDR3 DNA: TGTGCCAGCAGCTTTATGACCGGCCAAGAGACCCAGTACTTC.

The chain employs TRBV4-3 and TRBJ2-7, with unresolved D. This CDR3 spans 13 amino acids. CDR1 LGHNA and CDR2 YSLEER come from the germline V gene. Trimming removed 1 base at V and 3 bases at J, with 7 bases between. CDR3 amino acids: CASSQGRSYEQYF. CDR3 sequence (DNA): TGCGCCAGCAGCCAAGGGCGGAGCTACGAGCAGTACTTC.

The rearrangement joins TRBV5-1 to TRBJ2-7; possibly TRBD1 for D (6 bases). The ends were cut back, 7 bases at V and 7 bases at J, with 15 bases in the middle. The germline V gene encodes CDR1 SGHRS and CDR2 YFSETQ. The CDR3 has 12 residues. In nucleotides, the CDR3 is TGCGCCAGCGGGAGTACAGGGCGTGAGCAGTACTTC. This sequence encodes CASGSTGREQYF. The full variable domain, rest sourced from reference TRBV5-1 and TRBJ2-7, is KAGVTQTPRYLIKTRGQQVTLSCSPISGHRSVSWYQQTPGQGLQFLFEYFSETQRNKGNFPGRFSGRQFSNSRSEMNVSTLELGDSALYLCASGSTGREQYFGPGTRLTVT.

The chain employs TRBV10-3 and TRBJ1-1; D not resolved. V was trimmed by 4 bases and J by 3 bases, leaving 15 bases between them. Germline assignment: CDR1 ENHRY and CDR2 SYGVKD. CDR3 length: 15 amino acids. This CDR3 reads CAISVGLGRDTEAFF. For the CDR3, the DNA is TGTGCCATCAGTGTGGGGTTGGGTAGAGACACTGAAGCTTTCTTT.

The V and J genes are TRBV28 and TRBJ2-1, with 9 bases identical to TRBD2. Unmatched junction bases numbered 4, after V lost 5 bases and J lost 2 bases. The CDR3 loop spans 15 amino acids. Germline V gene sequence: CDR1 MDHEN, CDR2 SYDVKM. DNA of the CDR3: TGTGCCAGCAGTCAAGCTAGCGGGGCCTACAATGAGCAGTTCTTC. Translating it yields CASSQASGAYNEQFF.

The rearrangement uses TRBV28 and TRBJ1-1, with TRBD1 matching 10 bases. Trimming cost V 7 bases and J 5 bases; bases outside gene matches: 13. CDR1 is MDHEN and CDR2 is SYDVKM in the germline V gene. This CDR3 contains 16 residues. CDR3 region: CASTLQTGGFRTEAFF. The DNA for the CDR3 is TGTGCCAGCACATTACAGACAGGGGGCTTTCGGACTGAAGCTTTCTTT.